This TCR beta chain derives from a study of response to subunit inactivated influenza vaccine. TCRdb re-derived calls from the RT-PCR reads in MiXCR, one entry per CDR3 protein. Of about 500,000 distinct CDR3 sequences in the sample, approximately 17% were seen once. V was clipped by 5 bases and J by 2 bases; unmatched bases: 14. The V gene's germline CDR1 is SNHLY and CDR2 FYNNEI. The CDR3 extends over 18 amino acids. Points from the study as a whole: Authors suggested few new T cells are recruited by each seasonal influenza vaccination.

At least ten counts were recorded for this clonotype. Its antigen is currently unknown. The rearrangement links TRBV2 to TRBJ1-5; TRBD1 matches 8 bases. Sample: CD4+ T cells sorted from PBMCs, taken less than 30 months after vaccination. This TCR derives from a man aged 50 to 75 who received an inactivated influenza vaccine. CDR3 in DNA: TGTGCCAGCAGTTCGGCAGGGGGCAGGGGGCTGGGCAATCAGCCCCAGCATTTT. Its translation is CASSSAGGRGLGNQPQHF. The variable domain in full, completed from reference TRBV2 and TRBJ1-5, reads EPEVTQTPSHQVTQMGQEVILRCVPISNHLYFYWYRQILGQKVEFLVSFYNNEISEKSEIFDDQFSVERPDGSNFTLKIRSTKLEDSAMYFCASSSAGGRGLGNQPQHFGDGTRLSIL.